This T cell receptor (beta chain) was retrieved from a study of T cell responses to AZD1222 COVID-19 vaccine (dated by TCRdb to the early 2020s). About the investigation overall: A total of 230 to 250 trial participants underwent TCR sequencing, of whom some 200 had received two doses of AZD1222 and approximately 26 had received two doses of the MenACWY control vaccine. Trial participants were enrolled by age into subgroups of 18-55, 56-69 and 70-plus years, and around 140, 26 and 57 TCR-sequenced participants, respectively, were included in these subgroups. Results and caveats for the whole study, not just this receptor: Because no day 14 peak-response samples were available, repertoires were characterized only after the peak T cell response. Epitopes outside the regions mutated in the B.1.351 and B.1.1.7 variants were reportedly recognized by nearly half of the unique spike-specific TCRs. A significant rise in spike-specific TCR breadth and depth was observed after two AZD1222 doses relative to day 0 and relative to MenACWY recipients. Conclusions about previously exposed vaccinees are limited because only five to seven AZD1222 recipients were SARS-CoV-2 seropositive at baseline. In the small 56-69-year group, the increase in depth fell short of significance, most likely because of low power. Participants were mostly white British, with more females than males. The authors suggested clonal diversity may have been underestimated. The whole spike protein was spanned by vaccine-associated CD4 TCRs, and dominant responses were seen in regions 160-218 and 743-854.

The CDR3 regions of human TCRbeta chains were analyzed by immunosequencing. As for the original processing: TCRs in the repertoires were matched against a reference library of SARS-CoV-2-specific TCRs that had been generated with the MIRA antigen-specificity platform. Breadth was defined as the fraction of unique TCRs that were SARS-CoV-2-associated. Depth was defined as the fraction of total T cells that were SARS-CoV-2-associated. Using the MIRA data, each spike-specific TCR was assigned both to the spike region to which the TCR was reactive and to a CD4 or CD8 class. Log10-transformed breadth and depth values were compared by one-way ANOVA with Sidak's multiple comparisons tests. Entries here come from immuneACCESS through TCRdb and include only in-frame sequences with V and J called. Some clones fail to appear in such tables; in the studies checked, an unresolved V gene covers under half of the shortfall, and the cause of the remainder is unknown. The DNA was the basis for D and trimming; V, J and clone size are from that table. Present in this sample are 98,000 or so clones, approximately 84% of which were seen just once. 13% to 15% of the sample is taken by the ten largest.

Per the publication, the time point label means: about 28 days (+/-7) after the second vaccine dose. AZD1222 recipients whose second dose came at about 4 weeks and those whose second dose came at about 12 weeks were combined into one group, since spike-specific TCR depth and breadth did not differ between the two schedules. The vaccinee samples were drawn from two UK trials, COV001 and COV002, one of which was a single-blind randomized controlled phase 2/3 trial testing AZD1222 (ChAdOx1 nCoV-19) in healthy adults. For TCRbeta chain sequencing, PBMC samples were collected from trial participants at day 0 and at day 28 after the second dose. Details on this clone: Its antigen remains undetermined. No per-base quality is available; no much larger clone lies one base away.

The source of this sequence is an adult who received the AZD1222 COVID-19 vaccine. Sequences were derived from peripheral blood, sampled 28 days after the second AZD1222 dose.

The DNA sequence is TGTGCCAGCAGCGTAGATCCCCAGGCCGGCTACACCTTC. Its translation reads: CASSVDPQAGYTF. The chain was built from TRBV9 and TRBJ1-2; the D gene is unclear. The CDR3 holds 13 amino acids from the cysteine to the phenylalanine. CDR3 DNA is the only sequence kept; it has 39 bases, read in frame from the first base. CDR1 and CDR2, per the germline V gene, are SGDLS and YYNGEE. V drops 0 bases and J drops 8 bases, leaving 11 bases in between.